This T cell receptor beta chain was profiled in a study of radiotherapy plus CTLA-4 blockade in lung cancer. Data came from immunoSEQ multiplex PCR; TCRdb stores just in-frame clones and leaves some out. The table lists around 85,000 clones, approximately 83% of them singletons. The V segment lost 2 bases and the J segment 3 bases; nucleotides outside the gene matches: 1. This CDR3 comprises 14 residues. Germline-derived CDR1 and CDR2 are MNHEY and SVGAGI. This clone was picked up a small number of times. This clonotype was sampled from a human donor with non-small cell lung cancer who had a partial response to radiotherapy plus ipilimumab. The sample consisted of peripheral blood, taken from a patient treated with radiotherapy plus ipilimumab. The J gene is TRBJ2-7, the V gene TRBV6-5; 10 bases are a match to TRBD1. As DNA, the CDR3 is TGTGCCAGCAGTTACCGGACAGGGGGCTACGAGCAGTACTTC. Translated: CASSYRTGGYEQYF.